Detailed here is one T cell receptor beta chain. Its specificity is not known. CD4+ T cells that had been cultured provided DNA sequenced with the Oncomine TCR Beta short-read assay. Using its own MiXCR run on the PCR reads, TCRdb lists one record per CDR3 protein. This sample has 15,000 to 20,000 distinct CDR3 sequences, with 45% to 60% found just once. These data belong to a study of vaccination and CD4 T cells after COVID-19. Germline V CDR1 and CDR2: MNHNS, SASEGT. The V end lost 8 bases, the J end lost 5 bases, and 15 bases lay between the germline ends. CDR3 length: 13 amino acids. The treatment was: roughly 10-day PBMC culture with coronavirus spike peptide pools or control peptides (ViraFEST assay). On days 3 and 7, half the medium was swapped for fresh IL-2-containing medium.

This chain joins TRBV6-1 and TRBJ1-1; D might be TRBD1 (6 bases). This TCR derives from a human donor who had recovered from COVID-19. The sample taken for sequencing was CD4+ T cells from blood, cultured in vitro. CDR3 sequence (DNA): TGTGCCAGCGGAGAGAACAGGGAAACTGAAGCTTTCTTT. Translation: CASGENRETEAFF.